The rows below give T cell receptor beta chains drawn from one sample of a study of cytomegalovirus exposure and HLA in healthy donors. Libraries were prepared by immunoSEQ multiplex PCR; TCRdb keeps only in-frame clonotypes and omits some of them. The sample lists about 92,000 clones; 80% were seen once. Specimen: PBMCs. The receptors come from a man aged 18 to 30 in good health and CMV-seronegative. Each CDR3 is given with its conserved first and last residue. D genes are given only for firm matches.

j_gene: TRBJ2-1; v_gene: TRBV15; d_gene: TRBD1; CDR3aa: CATSRDRGANEQFF
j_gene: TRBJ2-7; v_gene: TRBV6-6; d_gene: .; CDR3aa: CASRVGRGLLYEQYF
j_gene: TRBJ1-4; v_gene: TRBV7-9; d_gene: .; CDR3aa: CASSPDGGFNEKLFF
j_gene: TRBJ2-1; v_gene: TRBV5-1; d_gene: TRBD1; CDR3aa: CASSGITGTGVNNEQFF
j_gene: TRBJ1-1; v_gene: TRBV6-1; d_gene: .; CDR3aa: CASRIAGGYTEAFF
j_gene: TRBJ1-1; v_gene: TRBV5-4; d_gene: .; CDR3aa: CASSFRGVNTEAFF
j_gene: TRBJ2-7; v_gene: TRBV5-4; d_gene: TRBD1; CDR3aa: CASSFRGGQGPNYEQYF
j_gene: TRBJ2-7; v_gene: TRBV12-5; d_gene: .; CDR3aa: CASGLDWEQYF
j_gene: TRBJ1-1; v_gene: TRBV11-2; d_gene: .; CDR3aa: CASSLERGGSRTEAFF
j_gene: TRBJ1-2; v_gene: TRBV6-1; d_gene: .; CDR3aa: CASSLTGNYGYTF
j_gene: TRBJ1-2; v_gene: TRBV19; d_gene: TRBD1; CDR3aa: CAARGVDYGYTF
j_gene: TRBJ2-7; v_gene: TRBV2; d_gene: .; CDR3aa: CASAGQYASEQYF
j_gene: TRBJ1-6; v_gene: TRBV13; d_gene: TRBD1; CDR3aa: CASSRQGTLTPLHF
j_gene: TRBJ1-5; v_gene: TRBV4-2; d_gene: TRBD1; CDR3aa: CASSHTGASNQPQHF
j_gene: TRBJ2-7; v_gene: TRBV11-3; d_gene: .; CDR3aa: CASSLSAGEQYF
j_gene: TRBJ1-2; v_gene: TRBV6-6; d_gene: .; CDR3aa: CASLPTQGDYGYTF
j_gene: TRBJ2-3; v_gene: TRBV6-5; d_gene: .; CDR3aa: CASSYGTYTDTQYF